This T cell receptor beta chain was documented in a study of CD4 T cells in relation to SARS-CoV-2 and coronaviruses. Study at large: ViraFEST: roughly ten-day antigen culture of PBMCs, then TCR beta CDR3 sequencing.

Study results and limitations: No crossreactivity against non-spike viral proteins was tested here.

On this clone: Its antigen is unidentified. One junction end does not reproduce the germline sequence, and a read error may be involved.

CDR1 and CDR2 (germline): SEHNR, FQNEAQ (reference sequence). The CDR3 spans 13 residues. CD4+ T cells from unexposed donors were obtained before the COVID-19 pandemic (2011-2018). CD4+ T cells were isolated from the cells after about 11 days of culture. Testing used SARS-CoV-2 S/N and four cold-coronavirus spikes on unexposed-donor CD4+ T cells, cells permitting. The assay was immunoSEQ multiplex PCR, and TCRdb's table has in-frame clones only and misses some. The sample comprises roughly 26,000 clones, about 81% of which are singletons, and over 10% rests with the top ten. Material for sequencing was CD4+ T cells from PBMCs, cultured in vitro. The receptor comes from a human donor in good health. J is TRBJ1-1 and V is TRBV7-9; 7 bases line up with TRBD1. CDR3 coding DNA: TGTGCCAGCAGCCCCACGGACAGGCCCAGAACCAACTTT. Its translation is CASSPTDRPRTNF.